These 16 T cell receptor beta chains were sequenced from one sample in a study of T cell responses to AZD1222 COVID-19 vaccine. Repertoires were generated with immunoSEQ multiplex PCR, while TCRdb's copy carries only in-frame clones and drops some. The sample contains around 130,000 clones, 70% to 90% of which appear only once. The sequencing used peripheral blood, collected 28 days after the second AZD1222 dose. The origin of the receptors is an adult who received the AZD1222 COVID-19 vaccine.

CDR3: CASSLGTTGETQYF. In nucleotides, the CDR3 is TGTGCCAGCAGCTTAGGGACTACAGGGGAGACCCAGTACTTC. The chain recombines TRBV11-2 with TRBJ2-5; D tentatively fits TRBD1 or TRBD2 (6 bases each). The germline V gene has CDR1 SGHAT and CDR2 FQNNGV. The V end lost 1 base, the J end lost 5 bases, and 11 bases lay between the germline ends. There are 14 residues in the CDR3.

CDR3 sequence (DNA): TGTGCCAGCAGTTCTCTCCTAGCGGGGGGGGAGGAGCAGTACTTC. Translated, it gives CASSSLLAGGEEQYF. This chain connects TRBV27 to TRBJ2-7; 12 bases are a match to TRBD2. Losses at the gene ends were 4 bases for V and 7 bases for J; bases not matched to a gene: 8. Germline values: CDR1 MNHEY, CDR2 SMNVEV (reference sequence). The CDR3 is made up of 15 amino acids.

The J gene is TRBJ1-2, the V gene TRBV20-1; D is undetermined. Trimming cost V 3 bases and J 5 bases, with 10 bases left between them. The CDR3 has 12 residues. In germline, CDR1 is DFQATT, CDR2 SNEGSKA (reference sequence). The CDR3 reads CSASGSQYGYTF. CDR3 coding DNA: TGCAGTGCTAGTGGTTCGCAGTATGGCTACACCTTC.

This clone was recorded once. This chain uses TRBV24-1 with TRBJ2-1, with D unclear. The CDR3 contains 15 residues. With 3 bases removed from V and 4 bases from J, the gap between germline ends came to 12 bases. Germline-derived CDR1 and CDR2 are KGHDR and SFDVKD. This chain's CDR3 is CATSDAQSAYNEQFF. In DNA form, the CDR3 reads TGTGCCACCAGTGATGCACAATCGGCATACAATGAGCAGTTCTTC.

This rearrangement joins TRBV12-3 or TRBV12-4 to TRBJ1-1; tentatively, D is TRBD1 (5 bases). The length of the CDR3 is 13 residues. Trimming left V 2 bases short and J 6 bases short, with 10 bases between. CDR3 DNA: TGTGCCAGCAGTTTACTGGTGGGGGCTGAAGCTTTCTTT. This codes for CASSLLVGAEAFF.

This chain connects TRBV16 to TRBJ1-1; no reliable D call. CDR3 length: 13 amino acids. V dropped 0 bases and J dropped 11 bases, with 13 bases sitting between them. Germline V gene data show CDR1 as KGHSY and CDR2 as FQNENV. The CDR3 region has the DNA TGTGCCAGCAGCCAATCAAGAGGGCTAATCGCTTTCTTT. Translated: CASSQSRGLIAFF.

The J gene is TRBJ2-1, the V gene TRBV14; D is undetermined. The V end lost 0 bases, the J end lost 7 bases, and 7 bases lay between the germline ends. Germline V lookup: CDR1 SGHDN, CDR2 FVKESK. The CDR3 contains 13 residues. CDR3 protein: CASSQDSYNEQFF. CDR3 in DNA: TGTGCCAGCAGCCAAGATAGTTATAATGAGCAGTTCTTC.

The V and J genes are TRBV5-1 and TRBJ1-1, with 7 bases lining up with TRBD1. The CDR3 is 14 residues long. Unmatched junction bases numbered 6, after V lost 4 bases and J lost 3 bases. Germline V gives CDR1 SGHRS, CDR2 YFSETQ. For the CDR3, the DNA is TGCGCCAGCAGCGGCCGTACAGGGGACACTGAAGCTTTCTTT. Amino acid sequence: CASSGRTGDTEAFF.

V and J are TRBV18 and TRBJ1-2; 9 bases align to TRBD1. V shed 3 bases and J 5 bases; nucleotides not matched to a gene: 13. This CDR3 comprises 17 residues. Germline CDR1 is KGHSH and CDR2 is LQKENI. CDR3 nucleotides: TGTGCCAGCTCACCTTCAACAGGGGGCGGGTATGGTTATGGCTACACCTTC. Translating gives CASSPSTGGGYGYGYTF.

About this clone: The same CDR3 arises from other DNA sequences in this sample as well. The chain uses TRBV28 and TRBJ1-5, with D uncertain. The germline V gene encodes CDR1 MDHEN and CDR2 SYDVKM. This CDR3 has 12 residues. With 2 bases removed from V and 6 bases from J, the gap between germline ends came to 5 bases. The CDR3, as DNA: TGTGCCAGCAGTTTAAACTTTCAGCCCCAGCATTTT. Protein product: CASSLNFQPQHF.

The V call is TRBV3-1 (or the pseudogene TRBV3-2), the J call TRBJ2-7; TRBD2 is a possible D gene (5 bases). Germline V gives CDR1 LGHDT, CDR2 YNNKEL (reference sequence). V lost 0 bases and J 4 bases, leaving 7 bases between the germline ends. This CDR3 is 13 amino acids long. For the CDR3, the DNA is TGTGCCAGCAGCCAAGATTCGGGATACGAGCAGTACTTC. Translated: CASSQDSGYEQYF.

The rearrangement links TRBV6-5 to TRBJ2-1; 11 positions agree with TRBD2. Germline-derived CDR1 and CDR2 are MNHEY and SVGAGI. The junction had 7 bases not matched to a gene; V was cut back by 5 bases and J by 10 bases. The CDR3 totals 14 residues. The CDR3: CASSKLAGVEEQFF. The CDR3 region has the DNA TGTGCCAGCAGTAAACTAGCGGGAGTTGAGGAGCAGTTCTTC.

The J gene is TRBJ1-6, the V gene TRBV5-6, with 9 bases fitting TRBD1. This CDR3 region has 17 residues. J was trimmed by 2 bases and V by 0 bases; bases with no gene match: 3. Germline CDR1 SGHDT, CDR2 YYEEEE. The CDR3 sequence: CASSLEDRGPYNSPLHF. The CDR3 bases are TGTGCCAGCAGCTTGGAGGACAGGGGTCCCTATAATTCACCCCTCCACTTT.

This clone was picked up a small number of times. The chain has TRBV5-6 and TRBJ2-1; D unclear. The CDR3 extends over 11 amino acids. V gave up 4 bases and J gave up 7 bases, with 6 bases separating them. Germline V CDR1 and CDR2: SGHDT, YYEEEE. This CDR3 reads CASSLGNEQFF. CDR3 nucleotides: TGTGCCAGCAGCCTAGGGAATGAGCAGTTCTTC.

This clone was observed once. The rearrangement links TRBV10-3 to TRBJ1-2; no clear D. The CDR3 extends over 13 amino acids. V dropped 3 bases and J dropped 4 bases, with 9 bases sitting between them. In germline, CDR1 is ENHRY, CDR2 SYGVKD. CDR3 sequence (DNA): TGTGCCATCAGTGACGATGGAAGCTATGGCTACACCTTC. This gives the protein CAISDDGSYGYTF.

This clone was found once. This chain links TRBV10-3 with TRBJ2-3; a weak D match, TRBD2 (7 bases). Germline V gives CDR1 ENHRY, CDR2 SYGVKD. With 9 bases removed from V and 4 bases from J, the gap between germline ends came to 17 bases. This CDR3 is 14 amino acids long. The CDR3 DNA reads TGTGCCATTGGGTCGCGGGGGCAAGCAGATACGCAGTATTTT. Protein product: CAIGSRGQADTQYF.